One and the same sample provided the 30 T cell receptor beta chains below, sequenced in a study of T-cell reconstitution after alpha-beta-depleted transplantation in children. Unique molecular identifiers were incorporated during preparation of the TCRbeta library. TCRdb analysed the PCR reads with MiXCR anew, one entry per CDR3 protein. Here the sample spans about 210,000 distinct CDR3 sequences, 17% being singletons. The specimen comprised PBMCs, mostly from graft donor cells, sampled 360 days after TCRalphabeta/CD19-depleted stem cell transplant. The receptors shown here come from a male patient under 10 years old who had a stem cell transplant for acute lymphoblastic leukemia, so the T cells may come from the graft donor.

CDR3 DNA: TGCAGTGCTCTATTTAGTGGTCCTAGCGGACTAAGGCGCGGTACGCAGTATTTT. Translating it yields CSALFSGPSGLRRGTQYF. This chain uses TRBV20-1 with TRBJ2-3; 7 positions match TRBD2. This CDR3 spans 18 amino acids. Germline V lookup: CDR1 DFQATT, CDR2 SNEGSKA (reference sequence). V was clipped by 5 bases and J by 8 bases; unmatched bases: 25.

This clonotype was detected only a few times. The V gene is TRBV27, the J gene TRBJ1-1; D is undetermined. Germline V gene sequence: CDR1 MNHEY, CDR2 SMNVEV (reference sequence). CDR3 length equals 13 residues. Trimming stripped 1 base from V and 7 bases from J, with 10 bases between. The CDR3 is CASSLLDPGEAFF. For the CDR3, the DNA is TGTGCCAGCAGTTTATTAGATCCGGGTGAAGCTTTCTTT.

The chain has TRBV28 and TRBJ2-7; either TRBD1 or TRBD2 may fit D (5 bases each). There are 14 residues in the CDR3. Trimming cost V 7 bases and J 2 bases, with 15 bases left between them. The germline V gene encodes CDR1 MDHEN and CDR2 SYDVKM. CDR3 nucleotides: TGTGCCAGCAACGGGATCGGGGCAACCTACGAGCAGTACTTC. Translation gives CASNGIGATYEQYF. Full variable domain (missing parts from reference TRBV28 and TRBJ2-7): DVKVTQSSRYLVKRTGEKVFLECVQDMDHENMFWYRQDPGLGLRLIYFSYDVKMKEKGDIPEGYSVSREKKERFSLILESASTNQTSMYLCASNGIGATYEQYFGPGTRLTVT.

At least ten counts were recorded for this clonotype. The gene calls are TRBV20-1 and TRBJ2-5; 13 bases are shared with TRBD2. The CDR3 runs 17 residues. Per germline, CDR1 DFQATT and CDR2 SNEGSKA (reference sequence). The trim removed 1 base at V and 2 bases at J, leaving 7 bases unmatched. This chain's CDR3 is CSARGWTSGSKQETQYF. In DNA form, the CDR3 reads TGCAGTGCTAGAGGATGGACTAGCGGGAGCAAACAAGAGACCCAGTACTTC.

The chain links TRBV7-9 to TRBJ2-7; possibly TRBD2 for D (6 bases). The V end was cut by 5 bases, the J end by 2 bases, with 19 bases between. The CDR3 has 16 residues. CDR1 is SEHNR, CDR2 FQNEAQ, per germline (reference sequence). DNA for the CDR3: TGTGCCAGCAGCCCTACGCGGGGAGCTGGGACCTACGAGCAGTACTTC. Its protein product is CASSPTRGAGTYEQYF.

The chain employs TRBV4-2 and TRBJ2-3; 11 nucleotides agree with TRBD2. CDR1 is LGHNA, CDR2 YNFKEQ, per germline. Trimming took 1 base from V and 5 from J; bases not matched to a gene: 5. The CDR3 has 16 residues. The CDR3 is CASSQGRTSGQDTQYF. The CDR3 DNA sequence: TGTGCCAGCAGCCAAGGCCGGACTAGCGGGCAAGATACGCAGTATTTT.

This clonotype appeared a few times. The V gene is TRBV10-3, the J gene TRBJ2-7; D remains ambiguous. Germline assignment: CDR1 ENHRY and CDR2 SYGVKD. Trimming removed 0 bases at V and 2 bases at J, with 11 bases between. CDR3 length: 15 amino acids. The CDR3 DNA is TGTGCCATCAGTGAGTCGAGCCGAGTACCCTACGAGCAGTACTTC. Amino acid sequence: CAISESSRVPYEQYF.

J is TRBJ2-3 and V is TRBV4-3; tentatively, D is TRBD1 (6 bases). Per germline, CDR1 LGHNA and CDR2 YSLEER. V was pared by 4 bases and J by 3 bases, with 14 bases between. This CDR3 is built from 15 residues. CDR3 sequence reads: CASSPSQGFTDTQYF. Written as DNA, the CDR3 is TGCGCCAGCAGCCCTTCACAGGGTTTTACAGATACGCAGTATTTT.

In its sample, this clonotype was seen many times. The J gene is TRBJ2-3, the V gene TRBV7-9; no firm D call. The V end lost 3 bases, the J end lost 4 bases, and 5 bases lay between the germline ends. CDR3 length: 12 residues. Germline assignment: CDR1 SEHNR and CDR2 FQNEAQ (reference sequence). The chain's CDR3 is CASSLAADTQYF. In DNA, the CDR3 is TGTGCCAGCAGCTTGGCAGCAGATACGCAGTATTTT.

This clonotype appeared many times. The chain has TRBV10-3 and TRBJ2-2, with 10 positions matching TRBD1. The CDR3 is 17 amino acids. The V gene end was trimmed by 3 bases and the J gene end by 3 bases; junction bases not matched to a gene: 7. From germline, CDR1 is ENHRY and CDR2 SYGVKD. The CDR3 nucleotides read TGTGCCATCAGTGATTTCCCCGGGACAGGGGACACCGGGGAGCTGTTTTTT. Its translation is CAISDFPGTGDTGELFF.

The V call is TRBV6-1, the J call TRBJ2-5; possibly TRBD1 or TRBD2 for D (6 bases each). This CDR3 is built from 15 residues. CDR1 and CDR2 (germline): MNHNS, SASEGT. V was pared by 5 bases and J by 5 bases, with 18 bases between. CDR3 nucleotide sequence: TGTGCCAGCAGTCTGCGTCGGGGGCAGGGGGAGACCCAGTACTTC. This codes for CASSLRRGQGETQYF.

This clonotype has a handful of counts. V usage is TRBV27 and J usage is TRBJ1-6; a weak D match, TRBD1 (5 bases). This CDR3 is 18 amino acids long. Per germline, CDR1 MNHEY and CDR2 SMNVEV (reference sequence). The V end was cut by 3 bases, the J end by 4 bases, with 19 bases between. Written as DNA, the CDR3 is TGTGCCAGCAGTTTCATTAGGACGACAGAGCTTTATAATTCACCCCTCCACTTT. Encoded protein: CASSFIRTTELYNSPLHF.

The chain employs TRBV12-3 or TRBV12-4 and TRBJ2-1; D could derive from TRBD1 or TRBD2 (5 bases each). The CDR3 is 14 residues long. Trimming took off 7 bases at V and 7 bases at J, with 17 bases between the two ends. The CDR3 bases are TGTGCCAGCAATGCAAGGTCCTGGGGGAATGAGCAGTTCTTC. It codes for CASNARSWGNEQFF.

The chain carries TRBV4-2 and TRBJ1-1; 9 nucleotides line up with TRBD1. The CDR3 length is 17 residues. The germline gives CDR1 LGHNA, CDR2 YNFKEQ. J lost 4 bases, V lost 3 bases, and 12 bases had no gene match. CDR3 loop: CASSHVPGQGSSTEAFF. The DNA of the CDR3 is TGTGCCAGCAGCCACGTCCCGGGACAGGGATCGAGCACTGAAGCTTTCTTT.

This clonotype was observed at least ten times. This chain links TRBV28 with TRBJ2-7; perhaps D is TRBD1 or TRBD2 (5 bases each). Deletions cut 2 bases from V and 3 bases from J, with 11 bases between. CDR1 and CDR2 (germline): MDHEN, SYDVKM. The CDR3 sequence is 14 residues long. CDR3: CASSLRRGDYEQYF. CDR3 DNA sequence: TGTGCCAGCAGTTTAAGGAGAGGGGACTACGAGCAGTACTTC.

This clonotype was counted between two and nine times. The chain is built from TRBV29-1 and TRBJ2-5, with D maybe TRBD1 (6 bases). The CDR3 is 16 amino acids. Germline V gene lookup returns CDR1 SQVTM and CDR2 ANQGSEA. Trimming took 3 bases from V and 0 from J, leaving 17 bases between them. CDR3 loop: CSVDGERGKYQETQYF. The DNA of the CDR3 is TGCAGCGTTGATGGTGAGAGGGGGAAGTACCAAGAGACCCAGTACTTC.

The J gene is TRBJ2-5, the V gene TRBV19; the D gene is possibly TRBD1 (5 bases). Trimming removed 3 bases from V and 3 bases from J, with 8 bases in between. The CDR3 contains 13 residues. Germline lookup yields CDR1 LNHDA and CDR2 SQIVND (reference sequence). The CDR3 DNA reads as TGTGCCAGTAGTATCACACAGGAAGAGACCCAGTACTTC. Translated, it gives CASSITQEETQYF.

This clonotype was detected a few times. V and J are TRBV15 and TRBJ2-7, with 11 bases fitting TRBD1. The junction had 4 bases not matched to a gene; V was cut back by 5 bases and J by 4 bases. The CDR3 has 14 residues. Germline assignment: CDR1 LNHNV and CDR2 YYDKDF (reference sequence). The DNA of the CDR3 is TGTGCCACCAGCCCGGGACAGGGGGAATACGAGCAGTACTTC. It translates to CATSPGQGEYEQYF.

In its sample, this clonotype was seen a few times. The V gene is TRBV24-1, the J gene TRBJ1-2; D is uncertain. Germline CDR1 is KGHDR and CDR2 is SFDVKD. The germline V and J ends were trimmed by 3 bases and 7 bases, with 8 bases remaining between them. The length of the CDR3 is 12 residues. The CDR3 sequence is CATSDPFLGYTF. CDR3 sequence (DNA): TGTGCCACCAGTGATCCATTCCTTGGCTACACCTTC.

In its sample, this clonotype was seen many times. This chain uses TRBV3-1 with TRBJ1-3, with a possible D match to TRBD1 (6 bases). The V end lost 3 bases, the J end lost 4 bases, and 7 bases lay between the germline ends. CDR3 length equals 13 residues. The germline V gene has CDR1 LGHDT and CDR2 YNNKEL (reference sequence). This chain's CDR3 is CASSQGAGNTIYF. The CDR3 nucleotides read TGTGCCAGCAGCCAGGGGGCCGGAAACACCATATATTTT.

The V call is TRBV5-1, the J call TRBJ2-5, with D possibly TRBD1 on 5 matching bases. The CDR3 runs to 15 residues. Trimming stripped 0 bases from V and 0 bases from J, with 9 bases between. Germline CDR1 reads SGHRS; CDR2 reads YFSETQ. For the CDR3, the DNA is TGCGCCAGCAGCTTGGGCAGGGCGTACCAAGAGACCCAGTACTTC. Its translation is CASSLGRAYQETQYF.

This clonotype was detected only a few times. Here the CDR3 DNA reads TGCGCCAGCAGCCTAGAATCACAGGGGTCAAGTGAAGCTTTCTTT. Translating it yields CASSLESQGSSEAFF. This sequence joins TRBV5-1 and TRBJ1-1, with 7 bases that match TRBD1. Losses at the gene ends were 4 bases for V and 7 bases for J; bases not matched to a gene: 13. Germline loops: CDR1 SGHRS, CDR2 YFSETQ. This CDR3 spans 15 amino acids.

This clonotype was seen a few times. The chain recombines TRBV7-4 with TRBJ2-7; 7 bases agree with TRBD2. The CDR3 covers 16 residues. From germline, CDR1 is SGHVT and CDR2 SQSDAQ. The J segment lost 2 bases and the V segment lost 5 bases, leaving 12 bases of the junction unmatched. CDR3 loop: CASSRDGPGRAYEQYF. CDR3 in DNA: TGTGCCAGCAGCCGGGACGGACCGGGGAGGGCCTACGAGCAGTACTTC.

This clonotype was detected many times. The chain joins TRBV12-3 or TRBV12-4 to TRBJ2-3, with D unresolved. Trimming shortened V by 7 bases and J by 1 base, and 15 bases separated the two germline ends. The CDR3 is made up of 15 amino acids. The CDR3 loop is CASTPNKPGTDTQYF. DNA for the CDR3: TGTGCCAGCACCCCTAATAAGCCGGGCACAGATACGCAGTATTTT.

This chain uses TRBV4-2 with TRBJ2-2; D gene unclear. V lost 2 bases and J lost 5, with 9 bases in between. The CDR3 contains 14 residues. The V gene's germline CDR1 is LGHNA and CDR2 YNFKEQ. The chain's CDR3 is CASSQRDLTGELFF. CDR3 bases: TGTGCCAGCAGCCAACGCGACTTGACCGGGGAGCTGTTTTTT.

The chain recombines TRBV20-1 with TRBJ2-5; D possibly uses TRBD1 or TRBD2 (5 bases each). Germline loops: CDR1 DFQATT, CDR2 SNEGSKA (reference sequence). The CDR3 spans 12 residues. V was clipped by 1 base and J by 5 bases, with 8 bases between them. CDR3: CSARVGTETQYF. The CDR3 DNA reads TGCAGTGCTAGAGTAGGGACGGAGACCCAGTACTTC.

The chain carries TRBV6-1 and TRBJ2-3; D might be TRBD1 or TRBD2, each matching 5 bases. This CDR3 has 13 residues. Germline V lookup: CDR1 MNHNS, CDR2 SASEGT. Trimming shortened V by 6 bases and J by 2 bases, and 9 bases separated the two germline ends. CDR3 amino acids: CASRGTVTDTQYF. CDR3 DNA: TGTGCCAGCAGAGGGACGGTCACAGATACGCAGTATTTT.

The chain employs TRBV6-1 and TRBJ2-7, with D maybe TRBD2 (6 bases). The CDR3 consists of 14 residues. The V end lost 8 bases, the J end lost 0 bases, and 14 bases lay between the germline ends. Germline V gene data show CDR1 as MNHNS and CDR2 as SASEGT. The CDR3 coding sequence is TGTGCCAGCCGGCCGGTCGGGGGCTCCTACGAGCAGTACTTC. This sequence encodes CASRPVGGSYEQYF.

This clonotype was found a few times. The V gene is TRBV29-1, the J gene TRBJ2-3; 13 bases fit TRBD2. The CDR3 runs 14 residues. Per the germline V gene, CDR1 is SQVTM and CDR2 is ANQGSEA. Trimming at V came to 7 bases and at J to 6 bases, leaving 7 bases not matched to a gene. CDR3 nucleotide sequence: TGCAGCGCAACAGGACTAGCGGGGGTTGATACGCAGTATTTT. It is translated as CSATGLAGVDTQYF.

There are a few counts of this clonotype. The chain has TRBV29-1 and TRBJ2-2; tentatively, D is TRBD1 (6 bases). The V end lost 6 bases, the J end lost 3 bases, and 8 bases lay between the germline ends. Germline-derived CDR1 and CDR2 are SQVTM and ANQGSEA. The CDR3 is 12 residues long. CDR3 sequence (DNA): TGCAGCGTGAACAGGGACACCGGGGAGCTGTTTTTT. This codes for CSVNRDTGELFF.